This T cell receptor (beta chain) was profiled in a study of CD4 and CD8 cells across lung adenocarcinoma regions. Via MiXCR, TCRdb re-called the PCR reads, giving one row per CDR3 protein. The profile shows 13,000 or so distinct CDR3 sequences, approximately 43% of them singletons. Looked up from germline, CDR1 is SGHVS and CDR2 is FNYEAQ. There are 15 residues in the CDR3. V gave up 1 base and J gave up 5 bases; unmatched junction bases: 7. The patients had localized lung adenocarcinoma, a non-small cell subtype. The sample consisted of CD4+ T cells from the center of a lung tumor. This clonotype originated in a male donor with lung adenocarcinoma. The CD4 and CD8 labels of this study may be unreliable. The V call is TRBV7-6, the J call TRBJ2-5; 7 nucleotides line up with TRBD2. CDR3 in amino acids: CASSLGAGVWETQYF. CDR3 DNA sequence: TGTGCCAGCAGCTTAGGGGCGGGAGTGTGGGAGACCCAGTACTTC.